What follows is one T cell receptor (beta chain) and its context. What it recognizes is unknown. The sample comes from a study of shared clonotypes between healthy human individuals. Study-level information: Researchers assigned three CD4 naive, three CD4 memory, two CD8 naive and one CD8 memory plate to each donor. General study results and limits: Sampling used blood alone; tissue repertoires probably differ. The study found lower generation probabilities in non-shared clonotypes than in those shared by all four donors. Among the subsets, naive ones generally showed larger estimated richness than memory ones.

Repertoires were generated with immunoSEQ multiplex PCR, while TCRdb's copy carries only in-frame clones and drops some. The sample yields 2 million to 2.5 million clones, under 95% seen once. The material sequenced was naive CD4+ T cells from PBMCs. As for subset: CD45RA+ positively selected. This TCR was sampled from a man aged 18 to 30 in good health. Some clones in this sample may be carry-over from other donors' samples.

The CDR3 loop reads CASSSVRSGGNGYTF. In DNA form, the CDR3 reads TGTGCCAGCAGCTCCGTTCGTTCAGGGGGTAATGGCTACACCTTC. This chain connects TRBV5-5 to TRBJ1-2; 7 nucleotides align to TRBD1. V gave up 3 bases and J gave up 6 bases; unmatched junction bases: 11. In germline, CDR1 is SGHKS, CDR2 YYEKEE (reference sequence). The CDR3 covers 15 residues.